The next 26 T cell receptor beta chains were all read from a single sample in a study of T cell responses to AZD1222 COVID-19 vaccine. The data were produced by immunoSEQ multiplex PCR, yet TCRdb's version contains in-frame clones alone and is incomplete. The profile shows roughly 62,000 clones, approximately 83% of them singletons. Sequencing used peripheral blood, obtained on day 0 of AZD1222 vaccination. Receptor source: an adult in good health.

The chain joins TRBV3-1 (or the pseudogene TRBV3-2) to TRBJ2-7; D is possibly TRBD1 (8 bases). The CDR3 length is 15 residues. Trimming removed 1 base from V and 3 bases from J, with 13 bases in between. Germline loops: CDR1 LGHDT, CDR2 YNNKEL (reference sequence). CDR3 DNA: TGTGCCAGCAGCCAAGGGACAGGGAGGGTCTACGAGCAGTACTTC. Translating it yields CASSQGTGRVYEQYF.

This rearrangement joins TRBV7-8 to TRBJ1-6; D gene ambiguous. Germline lookup yields CDR1 SGHVS and CDR2 FQNEAQ. V dropped 2 bases and J dropped 8 bases, with 10 bases sitting between them. The CDR3 covers 14 residues. CDR3 DNA: TGTGCCAGCAGCTTACCGGAACGGCATTCACCCCTCCACTTT. It yields the protein CASSLPERHSPLHF.

J is TRBJ1-2 and V is TRBV13, with no clear D. The CDR3 runs 16 residues. Between the trimmed V and J ends, which lost 2 bases and 5 bases, there was a span of 18 bases. Per germline, CDR1 PRHDT and CDR2 FYEKMQ (reference sequence). CDR3 amino acids: CASSLRMNSPLYGYTF. The CDR3 nucleotides are TGTGCCAGCAGCTTACGAATGAACAGCCCCCTTTATGGCTACACCTTC.

The rearrangement uses TRBV3-1 (or the pseudogene TRBV3-2) and TRBJ1-2; TRBD1 aligns across 8 bases. The germline V gene has CDR1 LGHDT and CDR2 YNNKEL (reference sequence). J gave up 2 bases and V 0 bases, and 8 bases lay outside the gene matches. The CDR3 consists of 17 residues. Here the CDR3 DNA reads TGTGCCAGCAGCCAAGATCCCGGGACAGGACTCAACTATGGCTACACCTTC. As protein: CASSQDPGTGLNYGYTF.

The genes are TRBV6-2 or TRBV6-3 and TRBJ1-3; no firm D call. This CDR3 has 17 residues. V lost 2 bases, J lost 0 bases, and 14 bases lay in between. Germline CDR1 is MNHEY and CDR2 is SVGEGT. CDR3 loop: CASSYGYWRSSGNTIYF. The CDR3 nucleotides read TGTGCCAGCAGTTACGGGTATTGGCGGAGCTCTGGAAACACCATATATTTT.

This chain joins TRBV7-9 and TRBJ1-2; no clear D. Germline loops: CDR1 SEHNR, CDR2 FQNEAQ (reference sequence). The CDR3 is 13 residues long. V lost 5 bases to trimming and J lost 2 bases, with 9 bases between them. The CDR3 is CASSQTRNYGYTF. The CDR3, as DNA: TGTGCCAGCAGCCAAACACGGAACTATGGCTACACCTTC. Looking up the rest from reference TRBV7-9 and TRBJ1-2 gives the full variable domain: DTGVSQNPRHKITKRGQNVTFRCDPISEHNRLYWYRQTLGQGPEFLTYFQNEAQLEKSRLLSDRFSAERPKGSFSTLEIQRTEQGDSAMYLCASSQTRNYGYTFGSGTRLTVV.

V gene TRBV27 combines with J gene TRBJ1-6; no firm D call. The CDR3 extends over 14 amino acids. The V gene lost 6 bases and the J gene lost 6 bases, with 12 bases spanning the gap. CDR1 is MNHEY, CDR2 SMNVEV, per germline (reference sequence). The CDR3: CASRPGESNSPLHF. Written as DNA, the CDR3 is TGTGCCAGCAGGCCCGGGGAGAGTAATTCACCCCTCCACTTT.

The rearrangement uses TRBV3-1 (or the pseudogene TRBV3-2) and TRBJ2-1, with D uncertain. Germline V gene sequence: CDR1 LGHDT, CDR2 YNNKEL (reference sequence). Trimming shortened V by 1 base and J by 10 bases, and 8 bases separated the two germline ends. This CDR3 has 12 residues. CDR3 sequence reads: CASSQVRSEQFF. CDR3 nucleotides: TGTGCCAGCAGCCAAGTAAGGAGCGAGCAGTTCTTC.

The V gene is TRBV7-2, the J gene TRBJ1-1; D unresolved. This CDR3 has 12 residues. Germline CDR1 SGHTA, CDR2 FQGNSA. Trimming took 5 bases from V and 4 from J, leaving 8 bases between them. CDR3 in amino acids: CASSRLSTEAFF. The CDR3, as DNA: TGTGCCAGCAGCCGGCTCTCCACTGAAGCTTTCTTT.

J is TRBJ1-6 and V is TRBV9; D gene unclear. Germline V gene data show CDR1 as SGDLS and CDR2 as YYNGEE. Trimming took off 3 bases at V and 7 bases at J, with 14 bases between the two ends. The CDR3 has 15 residues. Here the CDR3 reads CASSETPGANSPLHF. CDR3 bases: TGTGCCAGCAGCGAGACCCCTGGCGCAAATTCACCCCTCCACTTT.

The chain joins TRBV2 to TRBJ1-1; D remains ambiguous. V lost 2 bases to trimming and J lost 0 bases, with 10 bases between them. Per the germline V gene, CDR1 is SNHLY and CDR2 is FYNNEI. The CDR3 runs to 15 residues. The CDR3: CASSENRNLNTEAFF. CDR3 nucleotides: TGTGCCAGCAGTGAAAATAGGAACCTGAACACTGAAGCTTTCTTT. Full variable domain (rest looked up from reference TRBV2 and TRBJ1-1): EPEVTQTPSHQVTQMGQEVILRCVPISNHLYFYWYRQILGQKVEFLVSFYNNEISEKSEIFDDQFSVERPDGSNFTLKIRSTKLEDSAMYFCASSENRNLNTEAFFGQGTRLTVV.

This clone was seen more than once but under ten times. Other DNA sequences in this sample translate to the same CDR3. The chain joins TRBV5-1 to TRBJ1-2; the D is unclear. Germline CDR1 is SGHRS and CDR2 is YFSETQ. Deletions cut 2 bases from V and 5 bases from J, with 10 bases between. The CDR3 runs to 13 residues. CDR3 coding DNA: TGCGCCAGCAGCTTATCCGGGGAATATGGCTACACCTTC. This gives the protein CASSLSGEYGYTF.

The CDR3 DNA reads TGCGCCAGCAGCTGGGGACAGGGTCCCTACGAGCAGTACTTC. Translation gives CASSWGQGPYEQYF. This chain connects TRBV5-1 to TRBJ2-7; the match to TRBD1 covers 9 bases. CDR1 and CDR2 from the germline V gene are SGHRS and YFSETQ. This CDR3 region has 14 residues. V lost 3 bases, J lost 2 bases, and 3 bases stayed unmatched.

The rearrangement uses TRBV6-2 or TRBV6-3 and TRBJ2-1; D may be TRBD1 (5 bases). With 6 bases removed from V and 4 bases from J, the gap between germline ends came to 22 bases. This CDR3 comprises 17 residues. Germline V gives CDR1 MNHEY, CDR2 SVGEGT. The CDR3 DNA follows: TGTGCCAGCAGCCCCCGGTATACAGGTAACCCATACAATGAGCAGTTCTTC. Its protein product is CASSPRYTGNPYNEQFF.

The V and J genes are TRBV30 and TRBJ1-6, with D unclear. Trimming cost V 3 bases and J 9 bases, with 12 bases left between them. This CDR3 contains 13 residues. The germline CDR1 and CDR2 sequences are GTSNPN and SVGIG (reference sequence). CDR3 nucleotides: TGTGCCTGGAGCATCGATGGAGTTTCACCCCTCCACTTT. Translated: CAWSIDGVSPLHF.

This chain uses TRBV6-2 or TRBV6-3 with TRBJ1-1; D remains ambiguous. The CDR3 has 14 amino acids. Trimming cost V 5 bases and J 1 base, with 11 bases left between them. Germline V gives CDR1 MNHEY, CDR2 SVGEGT. CDR3 DNA sequence: TGTGCCAGCAGTCTGGCGCTCCCGAACACTGAAGCTTTCTTT. It translates to CASSLALPNTEAFF.

CDR3 residues: CASSQDGGNTEAFF. The CDR3 DNA reads as TGTGCCAGCAGCCAAGATGGCGGTAACACTGAAGCTTTCTTT. The chain carries TRBV3-1 (or the pseudogene TRBV3-2) and TRBJ1-1, with D uncertain. There are 14 residues in the CDR3. The germline V gene has CDR1 LGHDT and CDR2 YNNKEL (reference sequence). The V end lost 0 bases, the J end lost 2 bases, and 7 bases lay between the germline ends.

The J gene is TRBJ2-3, the V gene TRBV11-3, with no clear D. CDR3 length: 14 residues. Germline V gene sequence: CDR1 SGHNT, CDR2 YENEEA. V lost 0 bases and J lost 4, with 8 bases in between. The CDR3 sequence: CASSLDRIADTQYF. In DNA form, the CDR3 reads TGTGCCAGCAGCTTAGACAGGATCGCAGATACGCAGTATTTT.

The rearrangement joins TRBV6-2 or TRBV6-3 to TRBJ1-5; a possible D gene is TRBD1 (5 bases). Germline values: CDR1 MNHEY, CDR2 SVGEGT. Trimming left V 6 bases short and J 5 bases short, with 11 bases between. The CDR3 contains 13 residues. CDR3 in amino acids: CASSLGGYQPQHF. CDR3 DNA: TGTGCCAGCAGCCTGGGGGGTTATCAGCCCCAGCATTTT.

This clone has only one observation. This chain's CDR3 is CATDTTADRGLGYTF. CDR3 in DNA: TGTGCCACCGACACTACTGCGGACAGGGGGCTTGGCTACACCTTC. The rearrangement uses TRBV2 and TRBJ1-2; 11 nucleotides line up with TRBD1. The CDR3 length is 15 residues. The germline gives CDR1 SNHLY, CDR2 FYNNEI. J gave up 7 bases and V 10 bases, and 14 bases lay outside the gene matches.

The V call is TRBV29-1, the J call TRBJ1-1, with D perhaps TRBD1 (6 bases). The CDR3 spans 13 residues. V was trimmed by 5 bases and J by 0 bases, leaving 10 bases between them. Germline loops: CDR1 SQVTM, CDR2 ANQGSEA. The CDR3 nucleotides are TGCAGCGTTCGGACAGCGATGAACACTGAAGCTTTCTTT. It codes for CSVRTAMNTEAFF.

The genes are TRBV10-3 and TRBJ2-3, with D possibly being TRBD2 (6 bases). Trimming cost V 0 bases and J 10 bases, with 14 bases left between them. CDR3 length: 14 residues. CDR1 and CDR2 from the germline V gene are ENHRY and SYGVKD. For the CDR3, the DNA is TGTGCCATCAGTGAGTCGACTAGGGCTTTATCGCAGTATTTT. Translation gives CAISESTRALSQYF.

This rearrangement joins TRBV27 to TRBJ1-2; weak D call: TRBD1 (5 bases). The CDR3 has 12 amino acids. Germline V CDR1 and CDR2: MNHEY, SMNVEV (reference sequence). V was pared by 9 bases and J by 7 bases, with 15 bases between. CDR3 sequence reads: CASRDGSIGYTF. CDR3 in DNA: TGTGCCAGTCGGGACGGCTCTATTGGCTACACCTTC.

This chain links TRBV6-5 with TRBJ2-1, with D unclear. V lost 3 bases and J 5 bases, leaving 11 bases between the germline ends. The CDR3 totals 14 residues. Germline V CDR1 and CDR2: MNHEY, SVGAGI. The CDR3 is CASSYYVSDNEQFF. The CDR3 bases are TGTGCCAGCAGTTATTACGTGTCAGACAATGAGCAGTTCTTC.

In DNA form, the CDR3 reads TGTGCCAGCAGCCAGCCGCTCTCTGGAAACACCATATATTTT. It specifies CASSQPLSGNTIYF. V and J are TRBV3-1 (or the pseudogene TRBV3-2) and TRBJ1-3; D unclear. Trimming removed 3 bases from V and 0 bases from J, with 6 bases in between. CDR3 length equals 14 residues. The germline V gene has CDR1 LGHDT and CDR2 YNNKEL (reference sequence).

This sequence joins TRBV7-9 and TRBJ2-1; 9 positions match TRBD2. The length of the CDR3 is 13 residues. V lost 5 bases to trimming and J lost 6 bases; unmatched junction nucleotides: 2. Germline V CDR1 and CDR2: SEHNR, FQNEAQ (reference sequence). CDR3 protein: CASSLGLANEQFF. The CDR3 DNA reads TGTGCCAGCAGCCTGGGACTAGCCAATGAGCAGTTCTTC.